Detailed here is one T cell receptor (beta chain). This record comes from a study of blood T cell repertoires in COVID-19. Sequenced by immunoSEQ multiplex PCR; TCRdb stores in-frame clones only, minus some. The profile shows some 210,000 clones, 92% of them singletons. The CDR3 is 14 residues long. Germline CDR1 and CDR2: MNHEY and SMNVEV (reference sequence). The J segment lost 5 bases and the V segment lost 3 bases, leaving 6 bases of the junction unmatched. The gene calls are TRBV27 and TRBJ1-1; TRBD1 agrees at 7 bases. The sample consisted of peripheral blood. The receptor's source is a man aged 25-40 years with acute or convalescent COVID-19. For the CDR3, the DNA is TGTGCCAGCAGTTTCCAGGGGGGAAGGACTGAAGCTTTCTTT. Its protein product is CASSFQGGRTEAFF.